A single sample is the source of the 15 T cell receptor beta chains below, sequenced in a study of diagnostic markers for celiac disease. TCRdb reprocessed the reads; each CDR3 protein has one entry and no DNA is given. The specimen's table records 1,500 to 2,000 distinct CDR3 sequences. What was sequenced was either unsorted cells or a sorted T cell fraction (not recorded which). These receptors were taken from a human donor. This table probably holds off-target reads from a library built for another chain.

The rearrangement uses TRBV20-1 and TRBJ1-5; without DNA, the TCRdb call of TRBD1 cannot be checked. The CDR3 extends over 16 amino acids. The germline V gene encodes CDR1 DFQATT and CDR2 SNEGSKA (reference sequence). This chain's CDR3 is CSARDRRGAPNQPQHF.

This clonotype is identified as medium-sized from frequency. This chain uses TRBV5-1 with TRBJ2-5; TCRdb returns TRBD2, unconfirmable since there is no DNA. The length of the CDR3 is 19 residues. Germline V gene lookup returns CDR1 SGHRS and CDR2 YFSETQ. The CDR3 is CASSRGVTSGGHAQETQYF.

This clonotype is called large based on its frequency. CDR3 region: CSVGGEETQYF. This rearrangement joins TRBV29-1 to TRBJ2-5; TCRdb selects TRBD2, and the lack of DNA leaves this call unchecked. The CDR3 sequence is 11 residues long. Germline CDR1 SQVTM, CDR2 ANQGSEA.

This clonotype ranks as large in terms of frequency. The chain employs TRBV7-2 and TRBJ2-7; TCRdb selects TRBD2, and the lack of DNA leaves this call unchecked. This CDR3 has 16 amino acids. Germline lookup yields CDR1 SGHTA and CDR2 FQGNSA. The CDR3 is CASSLAVGLRIYEQYF.

This clonotype is deemed large by its frequency. The chain combines TRBV3-1 with TRBJ1-6. The CDR3 is 14 amino acids. Per germline, CDR1 LGHDT and CDR2 YNNKEL (reference sequence). CDR3 region: CASSPSTLGSPLHF.

The chain is built from TRBV11-2 and TRBJ1-1. This CDR3 region has 15 residues. The V gene's germline CDR1 is SGHAT and CDR2 FQNNGV. This CDR3 is CASSHLGGSNTEAFF.

This chain joins TRBV5-1 and TRBJ2-1; without DNA, the TCRdb call of TRBD2 cannot be checked. This CDR3 is built from 16 residues. The germline V gene encodes CDR1 SGHRS and CDR2 YFSETQ. CDR3: CASSSSGTRGTGEQFF.

The chain links TRBV20-1 to TRBJ2-1. Germline CDR1 DFQATT, CDR2 SNEGSKA (reference sequence). The CDR3 has 14 residues. This CDR3 reads CSARLPTLYNEQFF.

The chain couples TRBV5-1 to TRBJ2-2. Germline CDR1 reads SGHRS; CDR2 reads YFSETQ. The CDR3 length is 14 residues. The CDR3: CASSLDTSTGELFF. Drawing the rest from reference TRBV5-1 and TRBJ2-2, the complete variable domain is KAGVTQTPRYLIKTRGQQVTLSCSPISGHRSVSWYQQTPGQGLQFLFEYFSETQRNKGNFPGRFSGRQFSNSRSEMNVSTLELGDSALYLCASSLDTSTGELFFGEGSRLTVL.

This clonotype registers medium-sized (0.01 to 0.1%) by frequency. The V gene is TRBV7-9, the J gene TRBJ2-1; the TRBD2 assignment by TCRdb is unverifiable without DNA. The CDR3 contains 16 residues. Germline loops: CDR1 SEHNR, CDR2 FQNEAQ (reference sequence). CDR3 amino acids: CASSRNPSGGANEQFF.

The genes are TRBV7-3 and TRBJ2-2; the D call of TRBD2 rests on TCRdb alone, since no DNA is present to check it. Germline V gene sequence: CDR1 SGHTA, CDR2 FQGTGA. CDR3 length equals 14 residues. This CDR3 is CASSRALGDGELFF.

Judged by frequency, this clonotype is medium-sized. V usage is TRBV5-1 and J usage is TRBJ2-5; TCRdb picks TRBD1, but there is no DNA to check that call. In germline, CDR1 is SGHRS, CDR2 YFSETQ. The CDR3 runs 13 residues. CDR3 in amino acids: CASSLGAEQTQYF.

In terms of frequency, this clonotype is medium-sized (0.01 to 0.1%). The chain combines TRBV12-3 or TRBV12-4 with TRBJ2-2; TCRdb gives TRBD1 as the D gene, but with no DNA this cannot be confirmed. The CDR3 loop spans 16 amino acids. CDR3 region: CASRPQTGATTGELFF.

This clonotype is classed as large (0.1 to 1%) by frequency. V is TRBV20-1 and J is TRBJ2-7. CDR3 length: 15 amino acids. Germline CDR1 and CDR2: DFQATT and SNEGSKA (reference sequence). The CDR3 region is CSAPEASSGSYEQYF.

This clonotype shows up as large by frequency. The chain carries TRBV7-2 and TRBJ2-1; the TCRdb call, TRBD2, lacks DNA for checking. Germline-derived CDR1 and CDR2 are SGHTA and FQGNSA. CDR3 length: 17 amino acids. CDR3 sequence reads: CASSSDLLAGGYNEQFF.